Presented here are 32 T cell receptor beta chains from one specimen sequenced in a study of T-cell reconstitution after alpha-beta-depleted transplantation in children. As it was prepared, the TCRbeta library received unique molecular identifiers. TCRdb passed the PCR reads through MiXCR, listing each CDR3 protein once. Here the sample spans over 400,000 distinct CDR3 sequences, 12% being singletons. The specimen comprised PBMCs from the stem cell graft donor, sampled from the stem cell graft. The receptor set was obtained from a human donor who donated a stem cell graft to a child with combined immunodeficiency.

There are many counts of this clonotype. CDR3 in amino acids: CSAIDRIYEQYF. For the CDR3, the DNA is TGCAGTGCTATCGACAGAATCTACGAGCAGTACTTC. This chain uses TRBV20-1 with TRBJ2-7; maybe TRBD1 (5 bases). Germline values: CDR1 DFQATT, CDR2 SNEGSKA (reference sequence). The CDR3 runs to 12 residues. V lost 4 bases to trimming and J lost 3 bases, with 10 bases between them.

This clonotype has a count of ten or more. This chain connects TRBV29-1 to TRBJ2-7; 7 nucleotides agree with TRBD2. J was trimmed by 2 bases and V by 4 bases; bases with no gene match: 2. From germline, CDR1 is SQVTM and CDR2 ANQGSEA. This CDR3 region has 12 residues. The CDR3 coding sequence is TGCAGCGTTGGGGACTACGCCTACGAGCAGTACTTC. It codes for CSVGDYAYEQYF.

V usage is TRBV6-5 and J usage is TRBJ2-5; D might be TRBD1 (6 bases). The CDR3 is made up of 11 amino acids. The ends were cut back, 7 bases at V and 4 bases at J, with 7 bases in the middle. Germline V lookup: CDR1 MNHEY, CDR2 SVGAGI. The DNA for the CDR3 is TGTGCCAGCACACAGGGAGAGACCCAGTACTTC. Translated: CASTQGETQYF.

This CDR3 reads CATSDLGGGGDTQYF. The CDR3 DNA is TGTGCCACCAGTGATTTAGGGGGAGGAGGAGATACGCAGTATTTT. This chain joins TRBV24-1 and TRBJ2-3; D possibly matches TRBD1 or TRBD2 (6 bases each). Germline CDR1 and CDR2: KGHDR and SFDVKD. CDR3 length equals 15 residues. Trimming took 1 base from V and 5 from J, leaving 12 bases between them.

The V call is TRBV20-1, the J call TRBJ2-7; 10 positions agree with TRBD2. Germline trimming cut 6 bases from V and 7 bases from J; bases unmatched to any gene: 9. The CDR3 runs to 13 residues. In germline, CDR1 is DFQATT, CDR2 SNEGSKA (reference sequence). The CDR3 DNA reads TGCAGTGCCAGCGGGAGGGTAATATGGGAGCAGTACTTC. Encoded protein: CSASGRVIWEQYF.

This clonotype was recorded at least ten times. This chain uses TRBV9 with TRBJ1-1; D ambiguous. Germline V gene sequence: CDR1 SGDLS, CDR2 YYNGEE. The CDR3 runs to 13 residues. V gave up 4 bases and J gave up 1 base, with 8 bases separating them. This CDR3 is CASSSEPNTEAFF. CDR3 bases: TGTGCCAGCAGCTCAGAGCCGAACACTGAAGCTTTCTTT.

This clonotype was picked up many times. The CDR3, as DNA: TGTGCCAGCAGCTCCACAGGGAGGTCCACCGGGGAGCTGTTTTTT. Protein product: CASSSTGRSTGELFF. V and J are TRBV7-2 and TRBJ2-2; either TRBD1 or TRBD2 may supply D (6 bases each). Germline V gives CDR1 SGHTA, CDR2 FQGNSA. This CDR3 has 15 amino acids. Trimming stripped 4 bases from V and 4 bases from J, with 13 bases between.

A few counts support this clonotype. An end of the junction differs from the germline gene, which may be a read error. This chain joins TRBV12-3 or TRBV12-4 and TRBJ2-5; 7 nucleotides align to TRBD1. The CDR3 covers 12 residues. CDR3 in amino acids: CASSQGEESQYF. DNA of the CDR3: TGTGCCAGCAGTCAGGGGGAAGAGAGCCAGTACTTC.

This clonotype was detected a few times. This chain connects TRBV27 to TRBJ2-5, with D unclear. V dropped 2 bases and J dropped 5 bases, with 12 bases sitting between them. The length of the CDR3 is 14 residues. Germline CDR1 is MNHEY and CDR2 is SMNVEV (reference sequence). CDR3: CASSLVQSGETQYF. The CDR3 nucleotides read TGTGCCAGCAGTTTAGTCCAGTCTGGGGAGACCCAGTACTTC.

Concerning this clonotype itself: The junction differs from germline at one of its ends, possibly a read error. The chain carries TRBV7-8 and TRBJ1-5, with D maybe TRBD1 (5 bases). Germline CDR1 reads SGHVS; CDR2 reads FQNEAQ. The CDR3 has 15 residues. The CDR3 DNA sequence: TGTACCAGCAGCCCAAGAGACAGACACAATCAGCCCCAGCATTTT. As protein: CTSSPRDRHNQPQHF.

The V call is TRBV29-1, the J call TRBJ1-2; 8 nucleotides align to TRBD1. This CDR3 comprises 17 residues. Germline trimming cut 2 bases from V and 5 bases from J; bases unmatched to any gene: 16. Germline CDR1 and CDR2: SQVTM and ANQGSEA. The DNA for the CDR3 is TGCAGCGTTGAAAGCGGACAGGGAATCCCATTATCTTATGGCTACACCTTC. This sequence encodes CSVESGQGIPLSYGYTF.

This clonotype was recorded many times. This sequence joins TRBV25-1 and TRBJ2-7; 9 bases line up with TRBD2. This CDR3 is 17 amino acids long. CDR1 and CDR2 (germline): MGHDK, SYGVNS. V shed 5 bases and J 0 bases; nucleotides not matched to a gene: 11. Here the CDR3 DNA reads TGTGCCAGCAGTTCGTGGGCGGGGGGGACGAGCTCCTACGAGCAGTACTTC. It is translated as CASSSWAGGTSSYEQYF.

The V and J genes are TRBV20-1 and TRBJ2-7; 7 nucleotides match TRBD2. This CDR3 is 14 amino acids long. With 4 bases clipped from V and 2 bases from J, the junction kept 8 bases outside the gene matches. Germline CDR1 and CDR2: DFQATT and SNEGSKA (reference sequence). CDR3 loop: CSATLGTNTYEQYF. Written as DNA, the CDR3 is TGCAGTGCTACCCTCGGGACTAACACCTACGAGCAGTACTTC.

This rearrangement joins TRBV20-1 to TRBJ2-7; tentatively, D is TRBD1 (6 bases). CDR1 and CDR2 from the germline V gene are DFQATT and SNEGSKA (reference sequence). V lost 4 bases and J 0 bases, leaving 10 bases between the germline ends. This CDR3 comprises 13 residues. CDR3 in DNA: TGCAGTGCTAACAGGGTTTTCTCCTACGAGCAGTACTTC. Protein product: CSANRVFSYEQYF.

This clonotype was detected only a few times. The CDR3 coding sequence is TGTGCCAGCACCGGGGGGGGACAGGGCACAGATACGCAGTATTTT. Amino acids: CASTGGGQGTDTQYF. V usage is TRBV9 and J usage is TRBJ2-3, with D tentatively TRBD1 or TRBD2 (8 bases each). V lost 6 bases, J lost 1 base, and 15 bases lay in between. The CDR3 has 15 amino acids. CDR1 SGDLS and CDR2 YYNGEE come from the germline V gene.

This clonotype appeared many times. This sequence joins TRBV5-1 and TRBJ2-7; D perhaps matches TRBD2 (6 bases). CDR3 size: 15 residues. Deletions cut 1 base from V and 0 bases from J, with 11 bases between. Germline CDR1 and CDR2: SGHRS and YFSETQ. The CDR3 is CASSLLGRSSYEQYF. DNA of the CDR3: TGCGCCAGCAGCTTGCTTGGGAGGTCCTCCTACGAGCAGTACTTC.

This clonotype showed up many times. The genes are TRBV15 and TRBJ1-4; 7 nucleotides match TRBD1. The J segment lost 8 bases and the V segment lost 11 bases, leaving 20 bases of the junction unmatched. The CDR3 length is 16 residues. The germline V gene encodes CDR1 LNHNV and CDR2 YYDKDF (reference sequence). CDR3 in DNA: TGTGCCGCAGTTAAGGAGGGGGCGCAGGGTATCGAAAAACTGTTTTTT. Protein sequence: CAAVKEGAQGIEKLFF.

This clonotype showed up just a few times. The chain combines TRBV18 with TRBJ2-5; 8 positions agree with TRBD2. This CDR3 region has 17 residues. J was trimmed by 1 base and V by 2 bases; bases with no gene match: 9. CDR1 KGHSH and CDR2 LQKENI come from the germline V gene. In DNA form, the CDR3 reads TGTGCCAGCTCACCATACCGGGGCAGCGGGGGCCAAGAGACCCAGTACTTC. This gives the protein CASSPYRGSGGQETQYF.

J is TRBJ2-7 and V is TRBV7-2; D is unresolved. The germline V gene encodes CDR1 SGHTA and CDR2 FQGNSA. V dropped 5 bases and J dropped 10 bases, with 18 bases sitting between them. The CDR3 sequence is 13 residues long. CDR3 protein: CASSPRKPLSQYF. Here the CDR3 DNA reads TGTGCCAGCAGCCCACGGAAGCCTCTATCCCAGTACTTC.

This chain uses TRBV14 with TRBJ2-3; D uncertain. Germline lookup yields CDR1 SGHDN and CDR2 FVKESK. The CDR3 is 15 residues long. V was trimmed by 0 bases and J by 4 bases, leaving 11 bases between them. The DNA of the CDR3 is TGTGCCAGCAGCCAAGAAAGCTTGGGCGCAGATACGCAGTATTTT. This gives the protein CASSQESLGADTQYF.

V usage is TRBV7-9 and J usage is TRBJ1-2; no clear D gene. This CDR3 has 13 residues. Germline V lookup: CDR1 SEHNR, CDR2 FQNEAQ (reference sequence). The germline V and J ends were trimmed by 0 bases and 4 bases, with 6 bases remaining between them. CDR3 sequence: CASSLAQRYGYTF. The CDR3 nucleotides read TGTGCCAGCAGCTTAGCGCAGCGCTATGGCTACACCTTC.

This clonotype was recorded a few times. The chain is built from TRBV4-1 and TRBJ2-3; TRBD1 matches at 10 bases. Germline V gene lookup returns CDR1 MGHRA and CDR2 YSYEKL. V lost 1 base, J lost 4 bases, and 11 bases stayed unmatched. CDR3 length: 18 residues. Written as DNA, the CDR3 is TGCGCCAGCAGCCAAGTCCGGGACAGGGGTCCCCGCGCAGATACGCAGTATTTT. It translates to CASSQVRDRGPRADTQYF.

This sequence joins TRBV21-1 and TRBJ2-3; TRBD2, the table's D call, was not compared with the DNA. TRBV21-1 is a pseudogene locus. The CDR3 spans 16 residues. Here the CDR3 DNA reads TGTGCCAGCATGGGGTCGGAAGGGTCCGGCACAGATACGCAGTATTTT. It is translated as CASMGSEGSGTDTQYF.

This sequence joins TRBV4-1 and TRBJ2-5, with unresolved D. Trimming removed 2 bases at V and 3 bases at J, with 10 bases between. The CDR3 has 14 residues. CDR1 is MGHRA and CDR2 is YSYEKL in the germline V gene. CDR3 sequence (DNA): TGCGCCAGCAGCCAACCCGTGGCGGAAGAGACCCAGTACTTC. Translated: CASSQPVAEETQYF.

This clonotype has just a few counts. The genes are TRBV5-1 and TRBJ2-3, with D uncertain. The CDR3 runs to 14 residues. The germline gives CDR1 SGHRS, CDR2 YFSETQ. Trimming stripped 0 bases from V and 6 bases from J, with 11 bases between. The CDR3 region is CASSLDSPIDTQYF. The CDR3 DNA reads TGCGCCAGCAGCTTGGACAGCCCGATCGATACGCAGTATTTT.

The rearrangement uses TRBV6-5 and TRBJ2-2; 11 bases map to TRBD2. The CDR3 consists of 15 residues. With 0 bases clipped from V and 6 bases from J, the junction kept 0 bases outside the gene matches. Germline loops: CDR1 MNHEY, CDR2 SVGAGI. The CDR3 DNA follows: TGTGCCAGCAGTTACTCGGGACTAGCGGCCGGGGAGCTGTTTTTT. Translating gives CASSYSGLAAGELFF.

The chain carries TRBV20-1 and TRBJ2-3; 12 bases are a match to TRBD2. Germline assignment: CDR1 DFQATT and CDR2 SNEGSKA (reference sequence). The CDR3 sequence is 15 residues long. The V segment lost 6 bases and the J segment 4 bases; nucleotides outside the gene matches: 8. CDR3 residues: CSAVTSGRFADTQYF. The CDR3 nucleotides read TGCAGTGCGGTTACTAGCGGGAGGTTCGCAGATACGCAGTATTTT.

The chain links TRBV20-1 to TRBJ1-5; the D gene is possibly TRBD1 (6 bases). CDR3 length: 14 amino acids. V gave up 2 bases and J gave up 3 bases, with 11 bases separating them. The germline gives CDR1 DFQATT, CDR2 SNEGSKA (reference sequence). As DNA, the CDR3 is TGCAGTGCTAGAAACCGGGACACCAATCAGCCCCAGCATTTT. Translated: CSARNRDTNQPQHF.

The J gene is TRBJ2-7, the V gene TRBV19; tentative D call: TRBD1 (6 bases). The CDR3 is 15 residues long. The germline V gene encodes CDR1 LNHDA and CDR2 SQIVND (reference sequence). Trimming stripped 0 bases from V and 2 bases from J, with 11 bases between. The CDR3 spells CASSIDPGQTYEQYF. The CDR3 nucleotides are TGTGCCAGTAGTATAGATCCCGGACAGACCTACGAGCAGTACTTC.

This clonotype has ten or more counts. This chain uses TRBV29-1 with TRBJ2-3, with D tentatively TRBD2 (6 bases). V shed 4 bases and J shed 2 bases, with 10 bases lying between them. The CDR3 length is 13 residues. CDR1 is SQVTM and CDR2 is ANQGSEA in the germline V gene. This chain's CDR3 is CSVGLENTDTQYF. CDR3 sequence (DNA): TGCAGCGTTGGACTAGAAAACACAGATACGCAGTATTTT.

The chain couples TRBV28 to TRBJ1-5; a weak D match, TRBD1 (5 bases). The germline gives CDR1 MDHEN, CDR2 SYDVKM. The ends were cut back, 7 bases at V and 1 base at J, with 11 bases in the middle. This CDR3 spans 14 amino acids. The CDR3 DNA reads as TGTGCCAGCAATCGGGGGTACAGCAATCAGCCCCAGCATTTT. Amino acids: CASNRGYSNQPQHF.

This clonotype was seen many times. The chain links TRBV10-3 to TRBJ2-7; tentative D call: TRBD1 (6 bases). Germline values: CDR1 ENHRY, CDR2 SYGVKD. Trimming removed 7 bases at V and 1 base at J, with 11 bases between. CDR3 size: 13 residues. The CDR3 nucleotides are TGTGCCATCAATCCCGACAGGTCCTACGAGCAGTACTTC. Encoded protein: CAINPDRSYEQYF.